The T cell receptor beta chain under discussion was sequenced for a study of blood T cell repertoires in COVID-19. Overall study: T cells, B-cell-depleted T cells, or PBMCs provided the cDNA or gDNA that served as material.

TCRdb's copy holds only in-frame clones and misses some; the assay was immunoSEQ multiplex PCR. The table shows 280,000 or so clones, with approximately 83% occurring only once. For recovered donors of Cohort 3, there were two negative PCRs, clearance, or symptom resolution. The sequence came from a man aged 25 to 40 who had recovered from COVID-19. The sample was PBMCs or T cells enriched from blood (not recorded which).

The DNA of the CDR3 is TGTGCCAGCACCCCCGGGCTAGCGGGGGGTATAGATACGCAGTATTTT. Translated, it gives CASTPGLAGGIDTQYF. J is TRBJ2-3 and V is TRBV5-4; 11 bases align to TRBD2. The J segment lost 5 bases and the V segment lost 6 bases, leaving 11 bases of the junction unmatched. This CDR3 comprises 16 residues. The germline V gene encodes CDR1 SGHNT and CDR2 YYREEE (reference sequence).